This paragraph reports one T cell receptor (beta chain). This sample is drawn from a study of blood T cell repertoires in COVID-19. About the research overall: Samples of COVID-19 (acute and convalescent) were obtained from the United States, Italy and Spain.

How the authors handled the data: It was from reference gene primer amplification that nucleated cell counts were estimated. Some clones are missing from TCRdb's copy, which holds only in-frame ones; the method was immunoSEQ multiplex PCR. V, J and clone size are those of that table, while D and trimming were read from the DNA. This sample carries about 60,000 clones, roughly 88% of them seen once, and the ten largest clones take more than 4.5%. V lost 2 bases, J lost 9 bases, and 8 bases lay in between. CDR3 size: 12 residues. Germline V gene sequence: CDR1 SGHDN, CDR2 FVKESK. The sequence derives from a man in his sixties with acute or convalescent COVID-19. This rearrangement joins TRBV14 to TRBJ2-1; D not resolved. Specimen: peripheral blood. CDR3 sequence reads: CASSQQPGEQFF. CDR3 coding DNA: TGTGCCAGCAGCCAACAGCCGGGTGAGCAGTTCTTC.